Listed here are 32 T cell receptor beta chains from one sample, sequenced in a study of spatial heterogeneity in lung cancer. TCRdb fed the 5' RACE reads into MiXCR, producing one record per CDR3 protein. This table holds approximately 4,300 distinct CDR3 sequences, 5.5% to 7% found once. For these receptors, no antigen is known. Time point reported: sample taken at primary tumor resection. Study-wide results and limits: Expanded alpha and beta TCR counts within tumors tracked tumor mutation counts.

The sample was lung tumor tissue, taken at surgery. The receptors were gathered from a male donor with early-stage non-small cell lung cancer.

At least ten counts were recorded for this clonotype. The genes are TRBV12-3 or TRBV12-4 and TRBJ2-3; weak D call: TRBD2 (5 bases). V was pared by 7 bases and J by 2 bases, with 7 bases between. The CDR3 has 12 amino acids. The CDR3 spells CASKAVTDTQYF. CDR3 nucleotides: TGTGCCAGCAAAGCGGTCACAGATACGCAGTATTTT.

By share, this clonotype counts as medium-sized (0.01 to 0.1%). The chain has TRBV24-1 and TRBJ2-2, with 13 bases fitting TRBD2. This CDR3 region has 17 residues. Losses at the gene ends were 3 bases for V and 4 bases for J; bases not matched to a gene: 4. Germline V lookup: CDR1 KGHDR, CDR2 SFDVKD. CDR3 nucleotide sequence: TGTGCCACCAGTGATCCCGGGACTAGCGGGGTCACCGGGGAGCTGTTTTTT. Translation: CATSDPGTSGVTGELFF.

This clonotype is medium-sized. CDR3 residues: CASTPQAGGGAFF. In DNA form, the CDR3 reads TGTGCCAGCACCCCCCAAGCGGGGGGAGGGGCTTTCTTT. The genes are TRBV6-5 and TRBJ1-1; D is possibly TRBD1 (5 bases). Between the trimmed V and J ends, which lost 7 bases and 11 bases, there was a span of 20 bases. The CDR3 has 13 residues. Germline V CDR1 and CDR2: MNHEY, SVGAGI.

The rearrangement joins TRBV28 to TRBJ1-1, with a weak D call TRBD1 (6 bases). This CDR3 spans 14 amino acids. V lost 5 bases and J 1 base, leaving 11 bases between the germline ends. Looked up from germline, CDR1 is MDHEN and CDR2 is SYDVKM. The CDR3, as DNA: TGTGCCAGCAGTCCGCCGGGACAGAACACTGAAGCTTTCTTT. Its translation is CASSPPGQNTEAFF. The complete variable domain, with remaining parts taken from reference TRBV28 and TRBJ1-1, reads DVKVTQSSRYLVKRTGEKVFLECVQDMDHENMFWYRQDPGLGLRLIYFSYDVKMKEKGDIPEGYSVSREKKERFSLILESASTNQTSMYLCASSPPGQNTEAFFGQGTRLTVV.

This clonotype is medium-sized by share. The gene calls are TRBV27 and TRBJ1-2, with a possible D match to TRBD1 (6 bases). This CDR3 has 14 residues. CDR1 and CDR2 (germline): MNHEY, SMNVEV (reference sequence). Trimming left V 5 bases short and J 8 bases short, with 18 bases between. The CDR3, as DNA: TGTGCCAGCAGTCTCACAGGGCTCTCACGAGGCTACACCTTC. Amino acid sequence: CASSLTGLSRGYTF.

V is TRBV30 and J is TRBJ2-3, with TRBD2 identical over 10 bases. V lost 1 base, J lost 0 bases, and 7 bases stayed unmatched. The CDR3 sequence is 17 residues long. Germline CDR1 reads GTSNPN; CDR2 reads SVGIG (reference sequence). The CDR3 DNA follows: TGTGCCTGGAGTGACCCGGGACTAGCGTCTAGCACAGATACGCAGTATTTT. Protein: CAWSDPGLASSTDTQYF.

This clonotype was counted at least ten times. CDR3 residues: CASSSDRGANQPQHF. DNA of the CDR3: TGTGCCAGCAGTTCCGACCGGGGGGCCAATCAGCCCCAGCATTTT. V and J are TRBV5-6 and TRBJ1-5, with D possibly being TRBD1 (6 bases). CDR1 and CDR2 from the germline V gene are SGHDT and YYEEEE. V shed 5 bases and J shed 3 bases, with 15 bases lying between them. This CDR3 is 15 amino acids long. The whole variable domain, filled in from reference TRBV5-6 and TRBJ1-5, reads DAGVTQSPTHLIKTRGQQVTLRCSPKSGHDTVSWYQQALGQGPQFIFQYYEEEERQRGNFPDRFSGHQFPNYSSELNVNALLLGDSALYLCASSSDRGANQPQHFGDGTRLSIL.

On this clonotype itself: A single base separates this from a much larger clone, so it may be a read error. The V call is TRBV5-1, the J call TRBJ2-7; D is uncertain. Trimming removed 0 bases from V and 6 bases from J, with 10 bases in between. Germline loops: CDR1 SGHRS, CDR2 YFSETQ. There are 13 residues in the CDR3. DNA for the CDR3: TGCGCCAGCAGCTTGGGACTTTTCCTCGAGCAGTACTTC. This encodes CASSLGLFLEQYF.

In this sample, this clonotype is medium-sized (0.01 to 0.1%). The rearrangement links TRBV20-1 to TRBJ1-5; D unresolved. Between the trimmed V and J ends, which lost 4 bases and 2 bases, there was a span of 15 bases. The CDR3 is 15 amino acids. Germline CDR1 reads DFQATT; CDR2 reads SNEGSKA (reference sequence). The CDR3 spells CSATNGEKGNQPQHF. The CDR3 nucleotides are TGCAGTGCTACTAACGGGGAGAAGGGCAATCAGCCCCAGCATTTT.

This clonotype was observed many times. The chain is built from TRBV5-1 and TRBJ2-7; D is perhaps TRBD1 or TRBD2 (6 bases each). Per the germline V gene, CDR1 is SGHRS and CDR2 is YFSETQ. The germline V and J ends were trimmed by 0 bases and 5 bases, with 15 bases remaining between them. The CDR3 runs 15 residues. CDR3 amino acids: CASSLAGWGADEQYF. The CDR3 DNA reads TGCGCCAGCAGCTTGGCTGGCTGGGGGGCCGACGAGCAGTACTTC. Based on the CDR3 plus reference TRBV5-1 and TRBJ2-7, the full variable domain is KAGVTQTPRYLIKTRGQQVTLSCSPISGHRSVSWYQQTPGQGLQFLFEYFSETQRNKGNFPGRFSGRQFSNSRSEMNVSTLELGDSALYLCASSLAGWGADEQYFGPGTRLTVT.

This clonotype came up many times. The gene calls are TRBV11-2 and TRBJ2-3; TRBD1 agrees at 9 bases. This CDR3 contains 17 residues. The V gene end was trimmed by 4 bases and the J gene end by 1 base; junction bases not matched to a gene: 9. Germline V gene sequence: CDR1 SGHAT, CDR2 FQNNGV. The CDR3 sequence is CASSSLIRDRGTDTQYF. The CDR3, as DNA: TGTGCCAGCAGCTCCCTAATCCGGGACAGGGGCACAGATACGCAGTATTTT.

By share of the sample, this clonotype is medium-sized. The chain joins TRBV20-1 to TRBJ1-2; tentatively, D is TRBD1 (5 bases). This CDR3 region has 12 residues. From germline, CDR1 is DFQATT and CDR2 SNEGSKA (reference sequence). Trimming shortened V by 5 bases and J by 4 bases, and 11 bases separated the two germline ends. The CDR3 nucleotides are TGCAGTGCTCCGGACAAATTCTATGGCTACACCTTC. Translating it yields CSAPDKFYGYTF.

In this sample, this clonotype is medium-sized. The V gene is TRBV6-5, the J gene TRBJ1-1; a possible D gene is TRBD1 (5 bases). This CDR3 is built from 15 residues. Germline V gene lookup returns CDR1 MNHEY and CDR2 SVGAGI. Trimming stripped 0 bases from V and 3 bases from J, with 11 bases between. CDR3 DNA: TGTGCCAGCAGTTACTCGGGGGGAGGCGACACTGAAGCTTTCTTT. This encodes CASSYSGGGDTEAFF.

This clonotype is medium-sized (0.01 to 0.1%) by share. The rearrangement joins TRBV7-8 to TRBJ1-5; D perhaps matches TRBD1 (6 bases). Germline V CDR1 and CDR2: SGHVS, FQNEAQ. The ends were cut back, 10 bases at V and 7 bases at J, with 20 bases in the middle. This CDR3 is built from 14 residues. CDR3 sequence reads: CATADSGRGQPQHF. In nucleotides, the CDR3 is TGTGCCACCGCGGACAGTGGTAGGGGGCAGCCCCAGCATTTT.

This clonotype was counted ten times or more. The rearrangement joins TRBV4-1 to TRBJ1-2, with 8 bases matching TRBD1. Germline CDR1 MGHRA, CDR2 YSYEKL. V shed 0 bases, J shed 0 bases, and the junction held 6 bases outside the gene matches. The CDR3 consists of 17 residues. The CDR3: CASSQDSGGVANYGYTF. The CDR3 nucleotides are TGCGCCAGCAGCCAAGACTCAGGGGGCGTCGCTAACTATGGCTACACCTTC.

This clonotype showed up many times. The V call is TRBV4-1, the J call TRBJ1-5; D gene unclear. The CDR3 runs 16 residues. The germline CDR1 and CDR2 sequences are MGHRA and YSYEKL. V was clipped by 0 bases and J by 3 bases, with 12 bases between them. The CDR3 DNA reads TGCGCCAGCAGCCAAGATCGGGGTCTCTTCAATCAGCCCCAGCATTTT. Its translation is CASSQDRGLFNQPQHF.

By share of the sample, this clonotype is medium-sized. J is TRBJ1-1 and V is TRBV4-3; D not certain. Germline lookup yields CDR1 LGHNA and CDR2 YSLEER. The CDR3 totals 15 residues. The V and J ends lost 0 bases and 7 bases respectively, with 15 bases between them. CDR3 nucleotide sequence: TGCGCCAGCAGCCAAGATCGCGGGCTTTTGGGTGAAGCTTTCTTT. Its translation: CASSQDRGLLGEAFF.

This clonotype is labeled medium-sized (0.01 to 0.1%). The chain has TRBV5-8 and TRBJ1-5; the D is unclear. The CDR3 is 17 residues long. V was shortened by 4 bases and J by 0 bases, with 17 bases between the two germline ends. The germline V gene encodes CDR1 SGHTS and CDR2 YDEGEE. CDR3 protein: CASSPGRTSYSNQPQHF. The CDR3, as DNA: TGTGCCAGCAGCCCGGGTCGCACTTCTTATAGCAATCAGCCCCAGCATTTT.

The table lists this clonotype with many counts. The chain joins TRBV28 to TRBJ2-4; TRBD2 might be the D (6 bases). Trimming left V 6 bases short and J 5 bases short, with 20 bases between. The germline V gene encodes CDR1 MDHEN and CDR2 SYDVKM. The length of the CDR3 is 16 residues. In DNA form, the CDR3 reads TGTGCCAGCAGGGCCCCCGGGTGGCGGGGACAAAACATTCAGTACTTC. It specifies CASRAPGWRGQNIQYF.

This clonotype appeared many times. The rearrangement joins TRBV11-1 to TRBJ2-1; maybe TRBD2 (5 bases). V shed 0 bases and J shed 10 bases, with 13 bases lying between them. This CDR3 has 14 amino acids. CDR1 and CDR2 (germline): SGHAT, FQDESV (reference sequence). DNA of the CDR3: TGTGCCAGCAGCTTAGCGCCCCTTACGGGGGAGCAGTTCTTC. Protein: CASSLAPLTGEQFF.

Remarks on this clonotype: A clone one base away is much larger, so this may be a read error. The CDR3 nucleotides read TGTGCCAGCAGTTTGGGGCAGGGGAACAATGATCAGTTCTTC. Its protein product is CASSLGQGNNDQFF. The V and J genes are TRBV28 and TRBJ2-1; maybe TRBD1 (6 bases). This CDR3 contains 14 residues. Germline values: CDR1 MDHEN, CDR2 SYDVKM.

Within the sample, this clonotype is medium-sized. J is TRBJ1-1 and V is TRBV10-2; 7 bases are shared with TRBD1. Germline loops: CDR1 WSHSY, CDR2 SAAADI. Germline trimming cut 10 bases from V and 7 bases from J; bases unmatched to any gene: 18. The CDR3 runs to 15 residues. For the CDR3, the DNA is TGCGCCACCCGAGACCCTGAGGATGACAGGGATGAAGCTTTCTTT. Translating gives CATRDPEDDRDEAFF.

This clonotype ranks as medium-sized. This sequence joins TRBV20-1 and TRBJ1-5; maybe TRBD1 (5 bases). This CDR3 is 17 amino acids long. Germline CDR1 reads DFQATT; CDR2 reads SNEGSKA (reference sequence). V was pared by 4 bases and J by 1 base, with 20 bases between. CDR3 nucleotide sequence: TGCAGTGCTACACGGGTCGGGGCGGCACGGAGCAATCAGCCCCAGCATTTT. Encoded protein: CSATRVGAARSNQPQHF.

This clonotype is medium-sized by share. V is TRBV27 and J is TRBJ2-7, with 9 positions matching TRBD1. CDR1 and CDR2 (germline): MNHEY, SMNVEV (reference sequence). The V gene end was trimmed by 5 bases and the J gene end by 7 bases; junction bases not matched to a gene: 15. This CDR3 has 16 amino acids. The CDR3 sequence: CASSPEDGQGKNEQYF. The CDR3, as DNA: TGTGCCAGCAGTCCAGAGGATGGACAGGGGAAGAATGAGCAGTACTTC.

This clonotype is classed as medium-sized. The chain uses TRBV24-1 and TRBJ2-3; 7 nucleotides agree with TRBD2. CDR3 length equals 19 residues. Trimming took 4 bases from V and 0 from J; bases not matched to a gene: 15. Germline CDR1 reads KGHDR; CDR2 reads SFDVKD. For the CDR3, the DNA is TGTGCCACCAGTGACCAGTCGGGGAGGGTGGGAGCCAGCACAGATACGCAGTATTTT. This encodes CATSDQSGRVGASTDTQYF.

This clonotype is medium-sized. The CDR3 reads CASSLEVGSEQFF. The CDR3 DNA follows: TGTGCCAGCAGCTTAGAGGTGGGAAGTGAGCAGTTCTTC. J is TRBJ2-1 and V is TRBV7-6; D ambiguous. The V gene's germline CDR1 is SGHVS and CDR2 FNYEAQ. The CDR3 sequence is 13 residues long. Trimming took 1 base from V and 9 from J, leaving 10 bases between them.

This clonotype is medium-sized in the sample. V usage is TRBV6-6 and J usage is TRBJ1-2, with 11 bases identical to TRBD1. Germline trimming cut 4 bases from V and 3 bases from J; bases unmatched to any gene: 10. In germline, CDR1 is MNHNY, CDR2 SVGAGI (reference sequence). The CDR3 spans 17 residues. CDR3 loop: CASSLPGTGGLDYGYTF. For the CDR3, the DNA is TGTGCCAGCAGTTTACCTGGGACAGGGGGACTCGACTATGGCTACACCTTC.

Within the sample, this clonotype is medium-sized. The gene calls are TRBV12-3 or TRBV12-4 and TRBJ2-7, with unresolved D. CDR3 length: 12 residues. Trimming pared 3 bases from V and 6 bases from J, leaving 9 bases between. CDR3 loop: CASSFTFGEQYF. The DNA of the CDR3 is TGTGCCAGCAGTTTTACGTTCGGCGAGCAGTACTTC.

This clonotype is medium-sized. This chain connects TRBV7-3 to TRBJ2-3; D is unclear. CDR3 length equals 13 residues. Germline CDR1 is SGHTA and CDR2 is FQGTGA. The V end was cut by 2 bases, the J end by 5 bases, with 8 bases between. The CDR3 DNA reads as TGTGCCAGCAGCTTAGTCCCCGGAGATACGCAGTATTTT. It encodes CASSLVPGDTQYF.

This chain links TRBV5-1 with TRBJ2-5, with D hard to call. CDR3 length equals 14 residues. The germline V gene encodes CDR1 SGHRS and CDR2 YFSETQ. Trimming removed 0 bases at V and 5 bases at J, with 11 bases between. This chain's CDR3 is CASSLDPPIETQYF. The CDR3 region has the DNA TGCGCCAGCAGCTTGGATCCTCCCATTGAGACCCAGTACTTC.

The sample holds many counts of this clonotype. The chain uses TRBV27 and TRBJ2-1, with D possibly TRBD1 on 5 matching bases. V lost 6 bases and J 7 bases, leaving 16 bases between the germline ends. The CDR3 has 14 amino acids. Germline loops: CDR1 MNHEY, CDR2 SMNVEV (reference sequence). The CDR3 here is CASSIDSMANEQFF. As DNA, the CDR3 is TGTGCCAGCAGCATAGACAGTATGGCTAATGAGCAGTTCTTC.

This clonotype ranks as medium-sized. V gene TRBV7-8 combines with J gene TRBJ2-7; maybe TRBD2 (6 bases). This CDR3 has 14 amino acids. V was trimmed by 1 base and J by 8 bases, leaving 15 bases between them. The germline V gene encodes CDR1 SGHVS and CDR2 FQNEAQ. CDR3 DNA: TGTGCCAGCAGCTTAGGGTTCGGGACTCTTCAGCAGTACTTC. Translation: CASSLGFGTLQQYF. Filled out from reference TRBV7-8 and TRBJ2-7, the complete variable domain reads GAGVSQSPRYKVAKRGQDVALRCDPISGHVSLFWYQQALGQGPEFLTYFQNEAQLDKSGLPSDRFFAERPEGSVSTLKIQRTQQEDSAVYLCASSLGFGTLQQYFGPGTRLTVT.